Listed here are 7 T cell receptor beta chains from one sample, sequenced in a study of PD-1 blockade in classical Hodgkin lymphoma. Generated by immunoSEQ multiplex PCR, the TCRdb table keeps only in-frame clones and is missing some. The repertoire holds 40,000 to 65,000 clones, with approximately 84% as singletons. Every one of the patients relapsed after autologous stem cell transplantation (brentuximab vedotin exposure was variable). The source was peripheral blood mononuclear cells (PBMCs), collected at baseline. Receptors were obtained from a human donor with classical Hodgkin lymphoma.

This clone has just one count. V is TRBV4-1 and J is TRBJ2-2, with D tentatively TRBD1 (5 bases). The V gene lost 4 bases and the J gene lost 5 bases, with 11 bases spanning the gap. The CDR3 loop spans 14 amino acids. Germline V lookup: CDR1 MGHRA, CDR2 YSYEKL. In DNA form, the CDR3 reads TGCGCCAGCAGCCTCACCCGACAGACCGGGGAGCTGTTTTTT. Amino acids: CASSLTRQTGELFF.

The chain links TRBV13 to TRBJ1-3; the D gene is possibly TRBD1 (5 bases). The germline CDR1 and CDR2 sequences are PRHDT and FYEKMQ (reference sequence). The germline V and J ends were trimmed by 5 bases and 9 bases, with 17 bases remaining between them. The length of the CDR3 is 14 residues. The CDR3 sequence: CASSEGAGPRTIYF. The DNA of the CDR3 is TGTGCCAGCAGCGAAGGGGCAGGGCCTCGCACCATATATTTT. The whole variable domain, remainder taken from reference TRBV13 and TRBJ1-3, is AAGVIQSPRHLIKEKRETATLKCYPIPRHDTVYWYQQGPGQDPQFLISFYEKMQSDKGSIPDRFSAQQFSDYHSELNMSSLELGDSALYFCASSEGAGPRTIYFGEGSWLTVV.

The chain recombines TRBV11-3 with TRBJ1-2; 8 bases line up with TRBD1. The germline V gene encodes CDR1 SGHNT and CDR2 YENEEA. This CDR3 contains 14 residues. The ends lost 4 bases at V and 4 bases at J; junction bases unmatched: 5. CDR3 loop: CASSSRGQAYGYTF. The CDR3 DNA reads TGTGCCAGCAGCTCCAGGGGGCAGGCCTATGGCTACACCTTC.

The V gene is TRBV6-4, the J gene TRBJ2-3; 9 bases align to TRBD2. Losses at the gene ends were 3 bases for V and 1 base for J; bases not matched to a gene: 2. The CDR3 has 15 residues. Germline CDR1 reads MRHNA; CDR2 reads SNTAGT. CDR3 sequence (DNA): TGTGCCAGCAGTGAAAGGACTAGCGGCACAGATACGCAGTATTTT. Amino acid sequence: CASSERTSGTDTQYF.

V usage is TRBV25-1 and J usage is TRBJ2-7; TRBD2 aligns across 13 bases. This CDR3 contains 16 residues. With V trimmed by 3 bases and J by 5 bases, 7 bases remained unmatched. In germline, CDR1 is MGHDK, CDR2 SYGVNS. The chain's CDR3 is CASSDSGLAGAHEQYF. In DNA form, the CDR3 reads TGTGCCAGCAGTGACTCCGGACTAGCGGGAGCCCACGAGCAGTACTTC.

This clone was seen only a few times. The rearrangement joins TRBV11-3 to TRBJ2-7; possible D gene TRBD1, 6 bases. The V end lost 5 bases, the J end lost 3 bases, and 20 bases lay between the germline ends. The germline gives CDR1 SGHNT, CDR2 YENEEA. The CDR3 totals 16 residues. The CDR3 loop is CASSPRQAARLYEQYF. The CDR3 DNA is TGTGCCAGCAGCCCGAGACAGGCGGCCCGCCTCTACGAGCAGTACTTC. The full variable domain, rest sourced from reference TRBV11-3 and TRBJ2-7, is EAGVVQSPRYKIIEKKQPVAFWCNPISGHNTLYWYLQNLGQGPELLIRYENEEAVDDSQLPKDRFSAERLKGVDSTLKIQPAELGDSAVYLCASSPRQAARLYEQYFGPGTRLTVT.

The V and J genes are TRBV19 and TRBJ2-2; 13 bases are a match to TRBD2. This CDR3 is built from 16 residues. V lost 3 bases and J lost 6; bases outside the gene matches: 4. Germline CDR1 reads LNHDA; CDR2 reads SQIVND (reference sequence). CDR3 residues: CASSIGLAGVAGELFF. In DNA, the CDR3 is TGTGCCAGTAGTATCGGACTAGCGGGAGTCGCCGGGGAGCTGTTTTTT.